The source of this T cell receptor beta chain is a study of lymphopenia after photon versus proton radiotherapy. Findings and caveats of the study: Larger post-nadir TCR diversity loss correlated inversely with survival in deceased patients. Better survival with proton therapy was suggested as possible, not demonstrated.

Concerning this clone itself: Antigen specificity is unknown.

Profiling relied on immunoSEQ multiplex PCR, and the TCRdb table lists in-frame clones only, not all of them. Among 160,000 or so clones listed, about nine tenths were seen once. Germline V gene sequence: CDR1 LNHDA, CDR2 SQIVND (reference sequence). The V gene end was trimmed by 3 bases and the J gene end by 5 bases; junction bases not matched to a gene: 9. The CDR3 is made up of 15 amino acids. Sequenced material: peripheral blood, taken from a patient treated with photon-based radiotherapy. This TCR came from a man between 45 and 60 years old with gastric cancer. The genes are TRBV19 and TRBJ2-5; 7 bases agree with TRBD2. CDR3 in amino acids: CASSISLREPETQYF. The CDR3 coding sequence is TGTGCCAGTAGTATCAGCTTGCGGGAGCCGGAGACCCAGTACTTC.